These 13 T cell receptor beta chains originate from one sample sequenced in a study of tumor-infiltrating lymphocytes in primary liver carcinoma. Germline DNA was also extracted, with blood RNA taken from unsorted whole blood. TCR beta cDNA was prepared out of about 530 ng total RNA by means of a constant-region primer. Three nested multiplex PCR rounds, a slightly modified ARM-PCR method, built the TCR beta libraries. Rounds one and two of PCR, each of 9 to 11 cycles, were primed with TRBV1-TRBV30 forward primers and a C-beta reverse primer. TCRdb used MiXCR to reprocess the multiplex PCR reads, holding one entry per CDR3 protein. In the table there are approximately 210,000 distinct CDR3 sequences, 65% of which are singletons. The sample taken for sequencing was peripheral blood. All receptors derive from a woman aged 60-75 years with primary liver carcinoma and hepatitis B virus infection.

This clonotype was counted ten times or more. CDR3 nucleotide sequence: TGTGCCAGCAGTTTCCAACCGGGGGCCGGGGGAAGGGAGCAGTACTTC. Amino acids: CASSFQPGAGGREQYF. The rearrangement joins TRBV12-3 or TRBV12-4 to TRBJ2-7, with D perhaps TRBD1 or TRBD2 (6 bases each). With 3 bases removed from V and 7 bases from J, the gap between germline ends came to 22 bases. The CDR3 length is 16 residues.

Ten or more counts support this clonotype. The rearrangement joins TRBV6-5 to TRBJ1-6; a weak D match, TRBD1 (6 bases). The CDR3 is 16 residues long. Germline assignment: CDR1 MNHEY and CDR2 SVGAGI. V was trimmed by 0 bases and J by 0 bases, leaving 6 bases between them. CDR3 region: CASSYSDSSYNSPLHF. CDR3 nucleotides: TGTGCCAGCAGTTACTCGGACAGCTCCTATAATTCACCCCTCCACTTT.

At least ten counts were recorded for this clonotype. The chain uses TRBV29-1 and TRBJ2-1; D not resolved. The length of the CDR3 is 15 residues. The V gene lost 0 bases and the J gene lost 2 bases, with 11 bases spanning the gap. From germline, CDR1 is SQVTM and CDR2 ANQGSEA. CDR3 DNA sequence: TGCAGCGTTGAAGATCCGTGGAGTGCCTACAATGAGCAGTTCTTC. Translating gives CSVEDPWSAYNEQFF.

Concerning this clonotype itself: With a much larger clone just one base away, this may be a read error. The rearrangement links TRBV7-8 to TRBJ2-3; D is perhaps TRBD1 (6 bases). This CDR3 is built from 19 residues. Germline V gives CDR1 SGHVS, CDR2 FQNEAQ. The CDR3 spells CVSSSHREQVVRGTDTQYF. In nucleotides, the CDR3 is TGTGTCAGCAGCTCCCACAGGGAACAAGTTGTTCGGGGCACAGATACGCAGTATTTT.

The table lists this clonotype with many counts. CDR3 DNA sequence: TGTGCCAGCAGCACCAGGGAGTGGACTTTCTTT. It yields the protein CASSTREWTFF. This sequence joins TRBV6-5 and TRBJ1-1, with D possibly matching TRBD1 (5 bases). Trimming took off 6 bases at V and 12 bases at J, with 14 bases between the two ends. The length of the CDR3 is 11 residues. Germline CDR1 and CDR2: MNHEY and SVGAGI.

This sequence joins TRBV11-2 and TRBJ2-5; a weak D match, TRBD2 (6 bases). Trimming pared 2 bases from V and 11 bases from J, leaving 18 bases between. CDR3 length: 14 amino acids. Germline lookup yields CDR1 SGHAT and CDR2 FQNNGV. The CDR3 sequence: CASSLPNLGEAQYF. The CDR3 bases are TGTGCCAGCAGCTTACCAAACTTAGGGGAGGCTCAGTACTTC.

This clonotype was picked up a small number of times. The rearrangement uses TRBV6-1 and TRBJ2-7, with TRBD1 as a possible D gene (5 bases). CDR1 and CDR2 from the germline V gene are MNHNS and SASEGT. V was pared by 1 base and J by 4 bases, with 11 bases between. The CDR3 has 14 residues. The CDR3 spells CASSEVVGAYEQYF. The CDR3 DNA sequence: TGTGCCAGCAGTGAAGTCGTAGGGGCTTACGAGCAGTACTTC.

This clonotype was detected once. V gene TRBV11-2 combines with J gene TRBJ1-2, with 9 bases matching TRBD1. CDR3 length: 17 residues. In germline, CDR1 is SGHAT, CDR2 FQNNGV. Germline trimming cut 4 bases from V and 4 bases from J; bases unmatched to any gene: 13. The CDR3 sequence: CASSSMNRGRLCYGYTF. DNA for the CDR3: TGTGCCAGCAGCTCCATGAACAGGGGGCGCCTCTGCTATGGCTACACCTTC.

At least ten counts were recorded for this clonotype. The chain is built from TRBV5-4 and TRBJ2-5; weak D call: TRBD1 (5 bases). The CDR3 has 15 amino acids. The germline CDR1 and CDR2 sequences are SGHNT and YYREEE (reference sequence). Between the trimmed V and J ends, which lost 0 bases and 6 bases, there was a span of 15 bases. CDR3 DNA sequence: TGTGCCAGCAGCTTGGCCTGGGGCCCAGGGCAGACCCAGTACTTC. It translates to CASSLAWGPGQTQYF.

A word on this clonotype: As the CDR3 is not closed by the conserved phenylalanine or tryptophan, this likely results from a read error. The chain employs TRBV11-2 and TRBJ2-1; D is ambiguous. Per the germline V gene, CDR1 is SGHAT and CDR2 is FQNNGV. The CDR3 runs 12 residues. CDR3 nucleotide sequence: TGTGCCAACAGCTTCGGCTACAATGAGCAGTTCCTC. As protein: CANSFGYNEQFL.

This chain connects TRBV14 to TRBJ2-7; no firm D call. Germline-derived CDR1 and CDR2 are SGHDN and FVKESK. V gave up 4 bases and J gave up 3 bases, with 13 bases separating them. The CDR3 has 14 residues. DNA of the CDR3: TGTGCCAGCAGCCTCGGGCCCGTAGGCTACGAGCAGTACTTC. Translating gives CASSLGPVGYEQYF. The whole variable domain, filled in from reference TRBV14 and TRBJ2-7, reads EAGVTQFPSHSVIEKGQTVTLRCDPISGHDNLYWYRRVMGKEIKFLLHFVKESKQDESGMPNNRFLAERTGGTYSTLKVQPAELEDSGVYFCASSLGPVGYEQYFGPGTRLTVT.

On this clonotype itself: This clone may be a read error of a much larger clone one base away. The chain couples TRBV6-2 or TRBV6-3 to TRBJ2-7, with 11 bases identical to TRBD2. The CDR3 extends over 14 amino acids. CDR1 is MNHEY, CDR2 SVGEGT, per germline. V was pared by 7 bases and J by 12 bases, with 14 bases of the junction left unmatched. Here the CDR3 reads CASKSGVAGGPGYF. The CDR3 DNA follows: TGTGCCAGCAAGTCTGGGGTAGCGGGAGGGCCCGGGTACTTC.

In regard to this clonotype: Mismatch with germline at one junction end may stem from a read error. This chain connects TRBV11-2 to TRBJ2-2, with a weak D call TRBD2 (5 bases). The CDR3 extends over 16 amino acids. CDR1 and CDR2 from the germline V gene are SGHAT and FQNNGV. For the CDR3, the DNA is TGTGCCAGCAGCCAAGAAGGGCTAGCCCCCACCAGGGAGCTGTTTTTT. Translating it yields CASSQEGLAPTRELFF.